This T cell receptor (beta chain) derives from a study of CD8 T cells in ankylosing spondylitis. Study-level findings and limits: There were earlier reports of some motif variants in reactive arthritis synovial fluid and blood.

This clonotype was observed at least ten times. What it binds is not known. TCRdb recomputed calls from the 5' RACE reads with MiXCR, one row per CDR3 protein. This table has some 270,000 distinct CDR3 sequences, 18% appearing once. Germline loops: CDR1 MRHNA, CDR2 SNTAGT. The CDR3 has 15 residues. With 2 bases removed from V and 2 bases from J, the gap between germline ends came to 11 bases. Sequencing was done on a sample of blood, either unsorted or a sorted T cell fraction (not recorded which). This sequence was found in a male donor with ankylosing spondylitis or in good health (not recorded which). This chain links TRBV6-4 with TRBJ2-3, with D maybe TRBD2 (6 bases). The CDR3 region is CASSDRGGFTDTQYF. The CDR3 DNA is TGTGCCAGCAGTGACAGGGGAGGTTTCACAGATACGCAGTATTTT.